The T cell receptor (beta chain) under discussion was sequenced for a study of PD-L1 blockade in urothelial cancer. CDR3 size: 15 residues. Deletions cut 2 bases from V and 4 bases from J, with 13 bases between. CDR1 and CDR2 from the germline V gene are SGHKS and YYEKEE (reference sequence). This clone was detected only a few times. TCRdb's copy holds only in-frame clones and misses some; the assay was immunoSEQ multiplex PCR. The data hold about 81,000 clones, with approximately 86% observed a single time. The sample's time point: pretreatment peripheral blood. The sequence came from a man aged 35 to 55 with urothelial cancer. Sequenced here: PBMCs, sampled around atezolizumab (anti-PD-L1) treatment. The V gene is TRBV5-5, the J gene TRBJ1-5, with D tentatively TRBD1 (6 bases). CDR3 DNA sequence: TGTGCCAGCAGCTTCACAGGGAGCTGGAATCAGCCCCAGCATTTT. Its protein product is CASSFTGSWNQPQHF.